This T cell receptor (beta chain) was recorded in a study of tissue T cells after allogeneic stem cell transplantation. Within the sample, this clone is medium-sized. The antigen is not known. Germline and genes here are mouse. The CDR3 is cut off 1 residue early in the read; its end comes from the germline J gene. Regarding time point: mouse harvest day 14 after allogeneic transplant. Mouse grafts combined 10^7 T-cell-depleted bone marrow cells with 10^6 splenic CD5+ T cells. B6 (H2b) cells into BALB/c (H2d) mice; tissues taken at day 7 or 14. The CDR3 has 11 amino acids. CDR1 is KGHPV, CDR2 FQNQEV, per germline (reference sequence). The V end lost 6 bases, the J end lost 7 bases, and 7 bases lay between the germline ends. Study findings and constraints: Motif-based clustering found tissue-specific repertoire signatures shared across patients, though few clones were shared. Blood and spleen captured only part of the tissue TCR repertoire.

Sequenced by immunoSEQ multiplex PCR; TCRdb stores in-frame clones only, minus some. The sample holds some 7,900 clones, more than 35% seen once. The V gene is TRBV26, the J gene TRBJ2-1; no definite D call. This receptor was identified in a female BALB/c mouse given C57BL/6 T cells with graft-versus-host disease after an allogeneic hematopoietic cell transplant. Sample: skin. This chain's CDR3 is CASRLYAEQFF. The sequenced part of the CDR3 DNA is TGTGCCAGCAGGCTCTACGCTGAGCAGTTC.